The 31 T cell receptor beta chains presented below share a single source sample, sequenced in a study of shared clonotypes between healthy human individuals. Here immunoSEQ multiplex PCR was the method, and the copy in TCRdb shows in-frame clones only, minus some. The sample records 2,500,000 or so clones, approximately 94% being singletons. Input material: naive CD4+ T cells sorted from blood. Subset described: CD45RA+ positively selected. These receptors were taken from a man aged 18 to 29 in good health.

This chain connects TRBV12-5 to TRBJ1-1; D is ambiguous. Germline CDR1 LGHNT, CDR2 FRNRAP. The CDR3 has 14 residues. Trimming stripped 0 bases from V and 10 bases from J, with 15 bases between. The CDR3 DNA reads TGTGCTAGTGGTTTGGTAGCCGGGTCCCCCCCAGCTTTCTTT. Encoded protein: CASGLVAGSPPAFF.

Worth noting for this clone: Distinct nucleotide sequences in the sample also encode this CDR3. V and J are TRBV7-2 and TRBJ1-1; no reliable D call. CDR3 length: 14 amino acids. Trimming shortened V by 3 bases and J by 4 bases, and 12 bases separated the two germline ends. CDR1 is SGHTA and CDR2 is FQGNSA in the germline V gene. In DNA form, the CDR3 reads TGTGCCAGCAGCTTGGTAGGGCGGGGCACTGAAGCTTTCTTT. It codes for CASSLVGRGTEAFF.

The chain recombines TRBV28 with TRBJ1-1; D unclear. The CDR3 consists of 15 residues. Germline V CDR1 and CDR2: MDHEN, SYDVKM. Trimming removed 3 bases at V and 2 bases at J, with 13 bases between. CDR3 nucleotide sequence: TGTGCCAGCAGTTTGGAGAGGTCCGTTAACACTGAAGCTTTCTTT. Translating gives CASSLERSVNTEAFF.

To note about this clone: Within the sample, other DNA sequences also encode this same CDR3. The chain employs TRBV5-1 and TRBJ2-3; D gene uncertain. Looked up from germline, CDR1 is SGHRS and CDR2 is YFSETQ. This CDR3 has 13 residues. V dropped 0 bases and J dropped 1 base, with 3 bases sitting between them. The CDR3 nucleotides read TGCGCCAGCAGCTTGGCCGGCACAGATACGCAGTATTTT. The encoded protein is CASSLAGTDTQYF.

This clone has more than one count but fewer than ten. The chain combines TRBV19 with TRBJ1-1; D may be TRBD1 (5 bases). The germline gives CDR1 LNHDA, CDR2 SQIVND (reference sequence). CDR3 length: 14 residues. Trimming took off 3 bases at V and 2 bases at J, with 10 bases between the two ends. As DNA, the CDR3 is TGTGCCAGTAGTATGGCAGGGAGTAACACTGAAGCTTTCTTT. Translated: CASSMAGSNTEAFF.

The J gene is TRBJ1-1, the V gene TRBV16; a weak D match, TRBD1 (5 bases). Germline CDR1 is KGHSY and CDR2 is FQNENV. This CDR3 is built from 18 residues. Trimming removed 1 base from V and 0 bases from J, with 18 bases in between. The CDR3, as DNA: TGTGCCAGCAGCCAATGGGGAAACTTGGGACGTTTGAACACTGAAGCTTTCTTT. Amino acids: CASSQWGNLGRLNTEAFF.

The chain combines TRBV28 with TRBJ2-5; 7 bases map to TRBD2. With 7 bases clipped from V and 1 base from J, the junction kept 9 bases outside the gene matches. The germline CDR1 and CDR2 sequences are MDHEN and SYDVKM. This CDR3 region has 15 residues. Here the CDR3 DNA reads TGTGCCAGCACTACGAACTGGGAGGGCCAAGAGACCCAGTACTTC. Translation gives CASTTNWEGQETQYF.

This chain links TRBV5-1 with TRBJ2-1; D is possibly TRBD1 (8 bases). Trimming cost V 4 bases and J 8 bases, with 22 bases left between them. The CDR3 is 16 amino acids. CDR1 SGHRS and CDR2 YFSETQ come from the germline V gene. In nucleotides, the CDR3 is TGCGCCAGCAGCCTGCCGACAGGGGCGGGGGTCGATGAGCAGTTCTTC. Protein: CASSLPTGAGVDEQFF.

The gene calls are TRBV10-3 and TRBJ2-3; a weak D match, TRBD1 (5 bases). V lost 2 bases, J lost 0 bases, and 9 bases lay in between. The CDR3 sequence is 15 residues long. Germline V lookup: CDR1 ENHRY, CDR2 SYGVKD. The CDR3 loop is CAISEIGASTDTQYF. The CDR3 coding sequence is TGTGCCATCAGTGAGATTGGGGCTAGCACAGATACGCAGTATTTT.

The chain employs TRBV5-1 and TRBJ2-2, with D hard to call. Germline-derived CDR1 and CDR2 are SGHRS and YFSETQ. V was pared by 0 bases and J by 4 bases, with 13 bases between. The CDR3 consists of 16 residues. The DNA of the CDR3 is TGCGCCAGCAGCTTGGAGGGTAGAGCTGGCACCGGGGAGCTGTTTTTT. Amino acid sequence: CASSLEGRAGTGELFF.

J is TRBJ1-2 and V is TRBV11-2; TRBD1 is a possible D gene (5 bases). This CDR3 has 13 amino acids. Trimming shortened V by 1 base and J by 7 bases, and 10 bases separated the two germline ends. The V gene's germline CDR1 is SGHAT and CDR2 FQNNGV. CDR3 sequence (DNA): TGTGCCAGCAGCTTAGCATACCAGGGTGGCTACACCTTC. Translation gives CASSLAYQGGYTF.

This clone appeared once. Germline and junction disagree at one end, which may indicate a read error. The chain links TRBV2 to TRBJ1-1; 7 bases are a match to TRBD1. CDR1 is SNHLY and CDR2 is FYNNEI in the germline V gene. The CDR3 runs 15 residues. Here the CDR3 reads CASREDRQGSTEAFF. CDR3 coding DNA: TGTGCCAGCAGAGAAGACCGACAGGGTTCTACTGAAGCTTTCTTT.

The chain combines TRBV5-1 with TRBJ1-2, with 7 bases matching TRBD1. V was pared by 1 base and J by 4 bases, with 10 bases of the junction left unmatched. This CDR3 contains 16 residues. In germline, CDR1 is SGHRS, CDR2 YFSETQ. CDR3 in amino acids: CASSLTHRGFSYGYTF. DNA of the CDR3: TGCGCCAGCAGCTTGACCCACAGGGGTTTTAGCTATGGCTACACCTTC.

This chain links TRBV10-3 with TRBJ2-6; 9 nucleotides align to TRBD1. CDR3 length: 18 amino acids. The V gene end was trimmed by 3 bases and the J gene end by 2 bases; junction bases not matched to a gene: 8. The germline CDR1 and CDR2 sequences are ENHRY and SYGVKD. The CDR3 coding sequence is TGTGCCATCAGTGAATCCGGGACAGGGAGGACTGGGGCCAACGTCCTGACTTTC. This codes for CAISESGTGRTGANVLTF.

This sequence joins TRBV5-1 and TRBJ2-7; 8 bases line up with TRBD2. This CDR3 has 16 residues. From germline, CDR1 is SGHRS and CDR2 YFSETQ. Trimming at V came to 0 bases and at J to 5 bases, leaving 10 bases not matched to a gene. The CDR3 bases are TGCGCCAGCAGCTTGGGTTTAAGCGGGAGTAGCCACGAGCAGTACTTC. Protein product: CASSLGLSGSSHEQYF.

This rearrangement joins TRBV6-6 to TRBJ1-5, with TRBD1 matching over 8 bases. Germline CDR1 and CDR2: MNHNY and SVGAGI (reference sequence). The CDR3 has 16 amino acids. V lost 6 bases, J lost 1 base, and 8 bases stayed unmatched. CDR3 nucleotide sequence: TGTGCCAGCAGAAAACCCCAGGGGGCGAGCAATCAGCCCCAGCATTTT. Its protein product is CASRKPQGASNQPQHF.

The chain has TRBV2 and TRBJ1-6, with 8 bases fitting TRBD1. V gave up 6 bases and J gave up 7 bases; unmatched junction bases: 5. The CDR3 runs 14 residues. The V gene's germline CDR1 is SNHLY and CDR2 FYNNEI. CDR3 sequence: CASSPDRVNSPLHF. The DNA for the CDR3 is TGTGCCAGCAGCCCGGACAGGGTAAATTCACCCCTCCACTTT.

The gene calls are TRBV12-5 and TRBJ2-2; tentatively, D is TRBD1 (6 bases). Germline values: CDR1 LGHNT, CDR2 FRNRAP. CDR3 size: 16 residues. V gave up 2 bases and J gave up 2 bases, with 12 bases separating them. CDR3 nucleotides: TGTGCTAGTGGTTTGCGTTGGACAGCCAACACCGGGGAGCTGTTTTTT. It specifies CASGLRWTANTGELFF.

J is TRBJ2-7 and V is TRBV7-9; 12 bases agree with TRBD1. Trimming took 1 base from V and 5 from J; bases not matched to a gene: 3. The CDR3 is 15 amino acids. CDR1 is SEHNR and CDR2 is FQNEAQ in the germline V gene (reference sequence). The CDR3 protein is CASSLEGDRGHEQYF. Here the CDR3 DNA reads TGTGCCAGCAGCTTAGAGGGGGACAGGGGGCACGAGCAGTACTTC.

The genes are TRBV6-1 and TRBJ2-7; D might be TRBD2 (5 bases). Per the germline V gene, CDR1 is MNHNS and CDR2 is SASEGT. Trimming pared 3 bases from V and 0 bases from J, leaving 12 bases between. This CDR3 region has 15 residues. DNA of the CDR3: TGTGCCAGCAGTGATTTGTGGGAGCTCTCCTACGAGCAGTACTTC. This encodes CASSDLWELSYEQYF.

The V and J genes are TRBV30 and TRBJ2-5; TRBD2 matches 7 bases. The V gene's germline CDR1 is GTSNPN and CDR2 SVGIG (reference sequence). This CDR3 contains 14 residues. Trimming took 0 bases from V and 7 from J; bases not matched to a gene: 8. CDR3 in DNA: TGTGCCTGGAGTGTACCCAGCGGGGCAGGGACCCAGTACTTC. This translates into CAWSVPSGAGTQYF.

This sequence joins TRBV19 and TRBJ1-1; TRBD1 matches 11 bases. The CDR3 spans 15 residues. V lost 2 bases to trimming and J lost 4 bases; unmatched junction nucleotides: 3. Germline V gene sequence: CDR1 LNHDA, CDR2 SQIVND (reference sequence). CDR3 residues: CASSIPGQGVTEAFF. CDR3 bases: TGTGCCAGTAGTATACCGGGACAGGGGGTCACTGAAGCTTTCTTT.

Concerning this clone: Different DNA sequences within this sample yield the same CDR3. V gene TRBV5-1 combines with J gene TRBJ2-5, with D maybe TRBD1 (5 bases). The V and J ends lost 0 bases and 2 bases respectively, with 11 bases between them. Germline V gene data show CDR1 as SGHRS and CDR2 as YFSETQ. This CDR3 has 15 residues. CDR3 residues: CASSLGQGGQETQYF. CDR3 coding DNA: TGCGCCAGCAGCTTGGGGCAGGGCGGACAAGAGACCCAGTACTTC.

The V call is TRBV4-1, the J call TRBJ2-1; 9 bases are shared with TRBD1. Germline lookup yields CDR1 MGHRA and CDR2 YSYEKL. V lost 4 bases and J lost 7; bases outside the gene matches: 17. This CDR3 spans 18 amino acids. The CDR3: CASSPGGDRVLPKNEQFF. The CDR3 region has the DNA TGCGCCAGCAGCCCAGGCGGGGACAGGGTACTCCCAAAGAATGAGCAGTTCTTC.

A single count supports this clone. This chain uses TRBV7-2 with TRBJ1-4; possible D gene TRBD1, 6 bases. Germline CDR1 SGHTA, CDR2 FQGNSA. The V and J ends lost 4 bases and 5 bases respectively, with 17 bases between them. The CDR3 has 16 amino acids. The CDR3 DNA sequence: TGTGCCAGCAGCTCTGGTAGGGGGTTAAGAAATGAAAAACTGTTTTTT. Its protein is CASSSGRGLRNEKLFF.

V and J are TRBV7-3 and TRBJ1-4, with 7 bases identical to TRBD1. The CDR3 is 13 amino acids. Germline assignment: CDR1 SGHTA and CDR2 FQGTGA. The V and J ends lost 1 base and 10 bases, in that order; junction bases with no gene match: 3. Here the CDR3 DNA reads TGTGCCAGCAGCTTAAGGCAGGGGGGAAAACTGTTTTTT. This sequence encodes CASSLRQGGKLFF.

The chain joins TRBV4-3 to TRBJ2-3; D is ambiguous. Germline CDR1 and CDR2: LGHNA and YSLEER. Trimming removed 1 base from V and 1 base from J, with 6 bases in between. The CDR3 consists of 14 residues. The CDR3 loop is CASSQAAGTDTQYF. Here the CDR3 DNA reads TGCGCCAGCAGCCAAGCTGCGGGCACAGATACGCAGTATTTT.

J is TRBJ1-4 and V is TRBV6-1, with TRBD1 as a possible D gene (5 bases). Germline V gives CDR1 MNHNS, CDR2 SASEGT. This CDR3 comprises 13 residues. Trimming pared 1 base from V and 13 bases from J, leaving 13 bases between. The CDR3 here is CASSEEGGARLFF. CDR3 DNA sequence: TGTGCCAGCAGTGAAGAGGGAGGGGCAAGACTGTTTTTT.

This rearrangement joins TRBV28 to TRBJ2-1, with D uncertain. Germline V gives CDR1 MDHEN, CDR2 SYDVKM. This CDR3 has 15 amino acids. V was cut by 4 bases and J by 3 bases, with 13 bases left in between. The CDR3 sequence: CASSSPEHIYNEQFF. The CDR3 DNA reads as TGTGCCAGCAGTTCCCCCGAACATATCTACAATGAGCAGTTCTTC.

The chain carries TRBV6-5 and TRBJ2-7; the match to TRBD2 covers 10 bases. V dropped 6 bases and J dropped 4; count of bases not matched to a gene: 6. From germline, CDR1 is MNHEY and CDR2 SVGAGI. The CDR3 contains 14 residues. The CDR3 DNA follows: TGTGCCAGCAGGTCTAGCGGGGGAACATACGAGCAGTACTTC. It is translated as CASRSSGGTYEQYF.

This clone was detected only once. This chain uses TRBV7-2 with TRBJ2-3; 8 bases map to TRBD1. Per the germline V gene, CDR1 is SGHTA and CDR2 is FQGNSA. Trimming took 4 bases from V and 1 from J; bases not matched to a gene: 7. CDR3 length: 16 residues. The CDR3 coding sequence is TGTGCCAGCAGCTCGCGGACAGGGAAGGGCACAGATACGCAGTATTTT. As protein: CASSSRTGKGTDTQYF. Looking up the rest from reference TRBV7-2 and TRBJ2-3 gives the full variable domain: GAGVSQSPSNKVTEKGKDVELRCDPISGHTALYWYRQSLGQGLEFLIYFQGNSAPDKSGLPSDRFSAERTGGSVSTLTIQRTQQEDSAVYLCASSSRTGKGTDTQYFGPGTRLTVL.